This T cell receptor (beta chain) was retrieved from a study of blood T cells in healthy people across ages (dated by TCRdb to between 2014 and 2017). Background on the whole study: Template switching captured roughly one uniquely barcoded TCR beta cDNA molecule per two T cells in model experiments. The donors were split into four age groups: young (average about 15 years), middle-aged (39), aged (62) and long-lived (over 80). The study analyzed two additional independent replicas of 1 million unique cDNA reads from the same blood draw for two donors, one aged 18 to 29 and one aged 80 or older. The study measured age-related changes in TCR beta repertoire diversity using deep sequencing normalized with unique cDNA molecular identifiers.

Details on this clonotype: What antigen it recognizes has not been identified. The sample holds no much larger clone one base away, and base qualities are not on file.

Overall results and qualifications from the work: A strong correlation was found between observed TCR beta diversity and the percentage of naive T cells measured by flow cytometry. Estimates of total diversity based on one million sequenced T cells were regarded as lower bounds and as underestimates. The long-lived group showed more naive CD4+ T cells, fewer expanded clones and increased TCR diversity than the aged group, suggesting age selection. Bulk unsorted PBMC profiling prevented conclusive comparison of naive and antigen-experienced compartments. Observed TCR beta diversity per million T cells fell roughly linearly with age, and a significant reduction was already apparent by age roughly 41. The CMV infection status of donors was not known, potentially confounding age-related changes in expanded clonotypes.

The donors were some 36 Caucasian individuals from Russia, aged roughly 6 to 100 years, who were systemically healthy. Roughly 10 milliliters of peripheral blood were drawn from each donor into EDTA-treated Vacutainer tubes. Ficoll-Paque density-gradient centrifugation was used to isolate PBMCs, with at least 7 million obtained per sample. Trizol reagent was used to extract total RNA from the PBMCs, yielding at least 5.5 micrograms per sample. The percentages of naive CD45RAhigh/CD27high T cells were determined by flow cytometry on a PBMC aliquot from every donor. Preparation of the library involved 5' RACE. Sequenced on an Illumina HiSeq 2500. A second PCR of about 6 to 12 cycles was run with a J-beta primer mix and a sample-barcoded 5' primer. A template-switch 5' adaptor carrying 12 random nucleotides introduced a unique molecular identifier onto each TCR beta cDNA molecule. Each sample yielded at least 2.5 million CDR3-containing paired-end reads. All of the RNA was converted into first-strand cDNA using the Mint cDNA synthesis kit, with a TRBC-specific oligonucleotide serving as the primer. After uracil-DNA glycosylase treatment, a first 18-cycle PCR used universal primers M1SS and BC2_uni_R on all cDNA. Under the source paper's analysis protocol: For normalization, 1 million high-quality reads were randomly selected from each sample, with every read carrying a distinct molecular identifier. Reads with shared molecular identifiers were discarded instead of being binned into consensus sequences. MiTCR, set to a Q25 quality threshold and the strictest error-elimination algorithm, was used for CDR3 identification, clonotype clustering and error correction. Lower-bound total TCR beta diversity was estimated with a nonparametric unseen species model using Euler transformation. TCRdb ran its own pipeline on the public reads, namely fastp trimming at Q25 and MiXCR clone calling, and kept in-frame beta chains. Every entry covers one CDR3 protein and lists the most common genes and DNA from its rows. These V and J calls derive from TCRdb rather than the authors' analysis. The sample has around 700,000 distinct CDR3 sequences on record, roughly 25% of them singletons. 9.4% of the sample is taken by the ten largest.

V is pruned by 4 bases and J by 9 bases, leaving 12 bases of the junction without a gene match. In the germline V gene (reference sequence), CDR1 corresponds to SEHNR and CDR2 to FQNEAQ. The CDR3 holds 15 amino acids from the cysteine to the phenylalanine. The retained sequence is limited to the CDR3, 45 bases, with the frame set at the first base. This sample was also put to use in a study of T cells of mothers and their children. Drawing on the second study: The donors were nine systemically healthy Caucasian individuals, made up of three mothers and their six children. cDNA synthesis used all of the extracted RNA, with approximately 1.4 ug of RNA in each 15 ul reaction. In the second PCR, the M1S primer introduced both the sample barcodes and 2-4 random nucleotides. Over 8 million TCR beta CDR3 reads came from each mother, compared with some 3 million reads from each child. Thymic selection shapes the output of TCR recombination in a similar way in related and unrelated pairs, and inherited differences have a minor effect. Normalized repertoire overlap in related mother-child pairs was always slightly higher than in unrelated mother-child pairs, but the difference was never significant. No persistent microchimeric T cell clones were found, with a detection sensitivity of approximately 100 clones per million clonotypes. In the study, deep NGS was used to compare the TCR beta repertoires of mothers and children, and features distinguishing related mother-child pairs from unrelated individuals were sought. Mothers averaged roughly 36 +/- 4 years of age and children averaged about 10 +/- 4 years. Libraries were sequenced on Illumina HiSeq 2000 with 100+100 nt paired-end reads after adapter ligation with NEBNext reagents. Mother and child libraries were prepared a month apart and sequenced in separate runs to prevent cross-contamination. For each donor, between roughly 450,000 and 2,300,000 distinct TCR beta clonotypes were identified. Naive TCR beta clonotypes were estimated from low-frequency clonotypes matched to each donor's FACS-determined naive share, without sorting.

This clonotype was obtained from a boy between 10 and 17 years old in good health. Sequencing was done on a sample of blood. The rearranged chain carries TRBV7-9 and TRBJ2-4, and TRBD2 aligns with 7 junction nucleotides. The DNA sequence follows: TGTGCCAGCAGCTCCCGGGACTACAGTTATGGCATTCAGTACTTC. Its protein product is CASSSRDYSYGIQYF.